The sequence of this TCR beta chain was determined in a study of T cells in Graves' hyperthyroidism and ophthalmopathy. The TCR beta CDR3 regions underwent amplification using RNA transcripts as the source. The study used the HTBI primer set for a first-round RT-PCR of the TCR CDR3. In TCRdb, the multiplex PCR reads were re-called with MiXCR into one record per CDR3 protein. The sample lists approximately 270,000 distinct CDR3 sequences; roughly 15% were seen once. Findings and caveats of the study: Most clonotypes that expanded in the thyroid above 0.001 also showed up in blood.

This clonotype showed up many times. Its antigen is not known. For the diagnoses, clinical symptoms, serum thyroxine and TRAb, thyroid ultrasound and orbital computed tomography were used. The junction had 9 bases not matched to a gene; V was cut back by 2 bases and J by 6 bases. The germline CDR1 and CDR2 sequences are LGHDT and YNNKEL (reference sequence). The CDR3 totals 16 residues. V is TRBV3-1 and J is TRBJ2-3; 9 nucleotides align to TRBD2. This receptor was identified in a middle-aged woman with Graves' hyperthyroidism that later progressed to Graves' ophthalmopathy. The sample consisted of blood. As DNA, the CDR3 is TGTGCCAGCAGCCAAATGGTCCTAGCGGGATCCGATACGCAGTATTTT. Its protein product is CASSQMVLAGSDTQYF.